The 15 T cell receptor beta chains presented below share a single source sample, sequenced in a study of T cell clusters in autoimmune cytopenias. One tube held mixed TRB-A and TRB-B primer pools for touch-down PCR. One entry per CDR3 protein, without DNA, is what TCRdb gives after re-calling the multiplex PCR reads. This sample's clone table lists under 9,000 distinct CDR3 sequences. Approximately 40,000 genome equivalents of blood DNA were amplified for TRB. Material for sequencing was peripheral blood. These receptors all come from a human donor with an autoimmune cytopenia or autoimmune hepatitis (not recorded which).

This rearrangement joins TRBV18 to TRBJ1-1. The germline V gene encodes CDR1 KGHSH and CDR2 LQKENI. The CDR3 spans 16 residues. The CDR3 loop reads CASSPPGPLMNTEAFF.

The genes are TRBV18 and TRBJ1-1; there is no DNA to check the TCRdb D call of TRBD1. Germline loops: CDR1 KGHSH, CDR2 LQKENI. The CDR3 consists of 15 residues. The CDR3 is CASSPLGQANTEAFF.

This clonotype is identified as medium-sized from frequency. The chain uses TRBV30 and TRBJ1-2; the D gene TCRdb calls, TRBD1, cannot be checked with no DNA. Per the germline V gene, CDR1 is GTSNPN and CDR2 is SVGIG (reference sequence). The length of the CDR3 is 13 residues. CDR3 sequence reads: CAWSVQAGKGYTF.

The chain combines TRBV18 with TRBJ1-4. The CDR3 is 13 residues long. Germline CDR1 KGHSH, CDR2 LQKENI. The CDR3 loop is CASSPQGNEKLFF.

CDR3 in amino acids: CASSLTGTANTGELFF. The chain couples TRBV12-3 or TRBV12-4 to TRBJ2-2; the D gene TCRdb calls, TRBD1, cannot be checked with no DNA. CDR3 size: 16 residues.

This chain uses TRBV6-5 with TRBJ1-6; there is no DNA to check the TCRdb D call of TRBD1. CDR3 length: 16 amino acids. The germline V gene encodes CDR1 MNHEY and CDR2 SVGAGI. The CDR3 sequence is CASSPFMAPKGSPLHF.

This clonotype registers medium-sized by frequency. The chain uses TRBV19 and TRBJ1-1. Looked up from germline, CDR1 is LNHDA and CDR2 is SQIVND (reference sequence). The CDR3 covers 13 residues. CDR3 sequence: CASSIREGRQAFF.

The rearrangement uses TRBV5-1 and TRBJ2-1; TCRdb's D call of TRBD2 is untestable without DNA. From germline, CDR1 is SGHRS and CDR2 YFSETQ. The CDR3 has 15 residues. The CDR3 loop reads CASSLERGGRNEQFF.

The V gene is TRBV6-6, the J gene TRBJ2-4; absent DNA, TCRdb's TRBD1 call cannot be checked. The V gene's germline CDR1 is MNHNY and CDR2 SVGAGI (reference sequence). The CDR3 sequence is 16 residues long. The CDR3: CATGGGQAITKNIQYF.

This chain connects TRBV18 to TRBJ1-6; TCRdb returns TRBD1, unconfirmable since there is no DNA. The germline V gene has CDR1 KGHSH and CDR2 LQKENI. The CDR3 is 16 residues long. The CDR3 loop reads CASSPGTPSYNSPLHF.

The rearrangement joins TRBV6-5 to TRBJ1-6; TCRdb returns TRBD1, unconfirmable since there is no DNA. In germline, CDR1 is MNHEY, CDR2 SVGAGI. The CDR3 runs to 14 residues. The chain's CDR3 is CASSQDSFNSPLHF.

This clonotype ranks as medium-sized in terms of frequency. The J gene is TRBJ1-6, the V gene TRBV6-5; TCRdb gives TRBD1 as the D gene, but with no DNA this cannot be confirmed. Germline CDR1 reads MNHEY; CDR2 reads SVGAGI. This CDR3 contains 14 residues. CDR3 region: CASSSTTPSGALHF.

V is TRBV11-2 and J is TRBJ2-2. The CDR3 contains 12 residues. The germline V gene has CDR1 SGHAT and CDR2 FQNNGV. CDR3 amino acids: CASQGPTGELFF.

By frequency, this clonotype is medium-sized. The chain carries TRBV12-3 or TRBV12-4 and TRBJ2-3; lacking DNA, the TRBD2 call made by TCRdb goes unchecked. The CDR3 loop spans 15 amino acids. CDR3 protein: CASGPAGGSQDTQYF.

CDR3 residues: CASSLVSLQHDNEQFF. V is TRBV18 and J is TRBJ2-1. The CDR3 covers 16 residues. Germline CDR1 is KGHSH and CDR2 is LQKENI.